A selection of T cell receptor beta chains follows, all from one sample in a study of blood T cells in healthy people across ages. TCRdb fed the 5' RACE reads into MiXCR, producing one record per CDR3 protein. This table holds roughly 1,300,000 distinct CDR3 sequences, roughly 64% found once. The specimen sequenced was blood. These receptors all stem from a man between 18 and 35 years old in good health. The CDR3 runs from the conserved cysteine through the conserved F or W. The D gene is left open where the match is weak. Where a row states a size, it is once, few, many or the class of an expanded clone; other rows omit it.

d_gene,j_gene,abundance,v_gene,len,CDR3aa,CDR3nt
-,TRBJ2-1,-,TRBV6-4,15,CASSDGAGDDNEQFF,TGTGCCAGCAGTGACGGGGCAGGGGATGACAATGAGCAGTTCTTC
-,TRBJ1-6,-,TRBV4-3,15,CASSQGGDNNSPLHF,TGCGCCAGCAGCCAAGGGGGGGATAATAATTCACCCCTCCACTTT
-,TRBJ2-6,-,TRBV6-5,17,CASSYSSPQAGANVLTF,TGTGCCAGCAGTTACTCATCCCCACAAGCTGGGGCCAACGTCCTGACTTTC
-,TRBJ1-2,few,TRBV6-2/TRBV6-3,11,CASSYPGGYTF,TGTGCCAGCAGTTACCCTGGGGGCTACACCTTC
-,TRBJ2-7,-,TRBV20-1,13,CSARGSLSYEQYF,TGCAGTGCTAGGGGGTCCTTAAGCTACGAGCAGTACTTC
-,TRBJ1-1,-,TRBV6-6,13,CASHQQDYTEAFF,TGTGCCAGCCATCAACAGGACTATACTGAAGCTTTCTTT
-,TRBJ2-5,-,TRBV12-3/TRBV12-4,15,CASSLAGQGIGTQYF,TGTGCCAGCAGTTTAGCGGGTCAGGGAATCGGGACCCAGTACTTC
-,TRBJ2-3,-,TRBV6-5,14,CASSGTYLTDTQYF,TGTGCCAGCAGCGGGACTTACCTAACAGATACGCAGTATTTT
-,TRBJ2-7,-,TRBV21-1,15,CASSKKTNSSYEQYF,TGTGCCAGCAGCAAGAAAACTAATAGTTCCTACGAGCAGTACTTC
TRBD1,TRBJ1-1,-,TRBV6-2/TRBV6-3,12,CASSIDREWAFF,TGTGCCAGCAGCATCGACAGGGAGTGGGCTTTCTTT
-,TRBJ2-1,few,TRBV4-1,14,CASSPGGGNNEQFF,TGCGCCAGCAGCCCCGGGGGTGGGAACAATGAGCAGTTCTTC
-,TRBJ1-2,-,TRBV7-2,15,CASSLARGQNYGYTF,TGTGCCAGCAGCTTAGCGCGTGGACAGAACTATGGCTACACCTTC
-,TRBJ2-5,-,TRBV21-1,15,CASSGEGILLKTQYF,TGTGCCAGTTCCGGGGAAGGGATACTTTTGAAGACCCAGTACTTC
-,TRBJ2-3,-,TRBV20-1,14,CSAPPDSPTDTQYF,TGCAGTGCCCCCCCCGACAGTCCCACAGATACGCAGTATTTT
-,TRBJ2-5,-,TRBV5-1,14,CASSLRYSAETQYF,TGCGCCAGCAGCTTGCGATATTCAGCAGAGACCCAGTACTTC
-,TRBJ2-7,-,TRBV29-1,11,CSVRVGYEQYF,TGCAGCGTTCGAGTGGGCTACGAGCAGTACTTC
-,TRBJ1-2,-,TRBV7-9,17,CASSVRGPRDVGYGYTF,TGTGCCAGCAGCGTTAGAGGCCCGAGGGACGTAGGCTATGGCTACACCTTC
-,TRBJ2-6,-,TRBV29-1,14,CSVERVPGANVLTF,TGCAGCGTTGAGAGGGTTCCCGGGGCCAACGTCCTGACTTTC
-,TRBJ2-2,-,TRBV2,12,CARRQYTGELFF,TGTGCCAGGCGCCAGTACACCGGGGAGCTGTTTTTT
-,TRBJ2-1,-,TRBV7-2,16,CASSLDLPGGNNEQFF,TGTGCCAGCAGCTTAGATCTCCCTGGGGGAAACAATGAGCAGTTCTTC
-,TRBJ2-5,-,TRBV27,13,CASRPLGVETQYF,TGTGCCAGCAGACCCCTGGGGGTGGAGACCCAGTACTTC
TRBD1,TRBJ2-5,few,TRBV7-2,16,CASRTGVLPFQETQYF,TGTGCCAGCAGAACAGGGGTTCTTCCTTTTCAAGAGACCCAGTACTTC
-,TRBJ1-1,-,TRBV14,15,CASSQFSGRGTEAFF,TGTGCCAGCAGCCAATTTTCCGGGAGGGGCACTGAAGCTTTCTTT
-,TRBJ2-7,-,TRBV29-1,12,CSGQNTAYEQYF,TGCAGCGGACAAAACACAGCCTACGAGCAGTACTTC
-,TRBJ2-4,few,TRBV7-8,15,CASSLAPSHLSKQYF,TGTGCCAGCAGCTTAGCGCCGAGTCATCTGAGCAAGCAGTACTTC
TRBD1,TRBJ2-5,-,TRBV15,14,CATSRGDRGETQYF,TGTGCCACCAGCAGGGGGGACAGAGGGGAGACCCAGTACTTC
TRBD2,TRBJ2-1,-,TRBV4-2,16,CASSQDWLAGGVGQFF,TGTGCCAGCAGCCAAGATTGGCTAGCGGGAGGGGTTGGGCAGTTCTTC
TRBD2,TRBJ2-7,-,TRBV7-2,15,CASSQPGLAGGEQYF,TGTGCCAGCAGCCAGCCGGGACTAGCGGGAGGCGAGCAGTACTTC
-,TRBJ1-2,-,TRBV4-2,14,CASREIGGNYGYTF,TGTGCCAGCAGAGAGATAGGGGGGAACTATGGCTACACCTTC
TRBD1,TRBJ2-3,-,TRBV4-2,18,CASSQDIRDRRSTDTQYF,TGTGCCAGCAGCCAAGATATCCGGGACAGGCGTAGCACAGATACGCAGTATTTT
TRBD1,TRBJ2-3,-,TRBV28,16,CASSEFQGARADTQYF,TGTGCCAGCAGCGAATTTCAGGGGGCGCGTGCAGATACGCAGTATTTT
-,TRBJ2-5,-,TRBV28,12,CASTGPEETQYF,TGTGCCAGCACAGGGCCGGAAGAGACCCAGTACTTC
TRBD2,TRBJ2-7,few,TRBV29-1,13,CSAGRKGSYEQYF,TGCAGCGCCGGGAGGAAAGGGAGCTACGAGCAGTACTTC
TRBD2,TRBJ2-3,-,TRBV6-5,15,CASSHKGLAPDTQYF,TGTGCCAGCAGCCATAAAGGACTAGCCCCAGATACGCAGTATTTT
-,TRBJ1-1,-,TRBV20-1,15,CSARDLSSPATAAFF,TGCAGTGCTAGAGACCTCAGTAGTCCCGCCACGGCAGCTTTCTTT
-,TRBJ2-5,-,TRBV7-2,16,CASSLLPSRFWETQYF,TGTGCCAGCAGCTTATTACCGTCCCGGTTTTGGGAGACCCAGTACTTC
-,TRBJ1-4,once,TRBV20-1,14,CSALRFTDNEKLFF,TGCAGTGCCCTCAGGTTTACAGATAATGAAAAACTGTTTTTT
TRBD2,TRBJ2-1,-,TRBV4-2,16,CASSQAASGPYNEQFF,TGTGCCAGCAGCCAAGCGGCTAGCGGGCCCTACAATGAGCAGTTCTTC
-,TRBJ2-7,-,TRBV27,14,CASRSGLGMDEQYF,TGTGCCAGCAGATCGGGACTTGGCATGGACGAGCAGTACTTC
TRBD1,TRBJ2-7,-,TRBV13,15,CASSSSGTGGHEQYF,TGTGCCAGCAGCTCATCCGGGACAGGGGGTCACGAGCAGTACTTC
-,TRBJ1-1,few,TRBV29-1,10,CSALQTEAFF,TGCAGCGCCCTTCAGACTGAAGCTTTCTTT
TRBD1,TRBJ2-4,-,TRBV6-5,15,CASSYSGGPGNIQYF,TGTGCCAGCAGTTACTCAGGGGGCCCGGGAAACATTCAGTACTTC
TRBD2,TRBJ2-1,-,TRBV4-1,21,CASSQDVLGTSGPSSYNEQFF,TGCGCCAGCAGCCAAGATGTGCTTGGGACTAGCGGTCCTAGCTCCTACAATGAGCAGTTCTTC
-,TRBJ2-7,few,TRBV10-3,13,CATRDTANYEQYF,TGTGCCACACGGGACACGGCAAACTACGAGCAGTACTTC
TRBD2,TRBJ2-3,few,TRBV20-1,17,CSAISPLSGSIASTQYF,TGCAGTGCGATCTCACCCCTTAGCGGGAGTATCGCGAGTACGCAGTATTTT